This T cell receptor (beta chain) was retrieved from a study of response to subunit inactivated influenza vaccine (dated by TCRdb to about 2018). With respect to the entire study: Deep quantitative T cell receptor repertoire profiling was used in the study to track responses to a trivalent subunit inactivated influenza vaccine.

The sample holds many counts of this clonotype. Its specific antigen is unknown. The record has no base qualities; no much larger clone is one base away. Including the terminal cysteine and phenylalanine, the CDR3 comprises 13 residues. This entry keeps only the CDR3 DNA: 39 bases, framed from base 1. V loses 2 bases, J loses 6 bases, and the germline ends lie 10 bases apart. The germline V gene provides CDR1 MGHRA and CDR2 YSYEKL. Receptor libraries were prepared by RT-PCR. TCRdb lists the instrument as Illumina HiSeq 2500. TCRdb cleaned the public reads at Q25 with fastp, built clones with MiXCR and kept in-frame beta chains. Under each unique CDR3 protein, matching rows form one entry showing the most common genes and DNA. The sample table contains 560,000 or so distinct CDR3 sequences; only one count was recorded for 7.6% of them. The ten biggest clones cover 13% of the sample. Broader findings and caveats from the paper: The authors proposed that each seasonal influenza vaccination may bring in only a limited number of new T cells.

This receptor was identified in a man aged 50-75 years who received an inactivated influenza vaccine. Donor details come from another sample of the same person, matched by shared clones. Recombination linked TRBV4-1 to TRBJ1-1; a confident D gene designation cannot be given. Source: PBMCs from blood, taken about 24 months after vaccination. The CDR3 protein: CASSQLDPPEAFF. The DNA reads TGCGCCAGCAGCCAACTAGACCCCCCTGAAGCTTTCTTT.